This paragraph covers one TCR beta chain sequence. As originally analysed: Reference gene primer amplification yielded estimated nucleated cell counts. TCRdb's table, derived via immunoSEQ multiplex PCR, lists solely in-frame clones and lacks some. V and J calls and clone size are copied from that table; D and trimming were computed from the DNA. Among roughly 180,000 clones, 76% were seen once, and the ten largest hold around 8.9%. The CDR3 length is 16 residues. CDR1 is WSHSY and CDR2 is SAAADI in the germline V gene. V was clipped by 5 bases and J by 10 bases, with 21 bases between them. The entry originates in a study of blood T cell repertoires in COVID-19. Study-level background: Sites in the United States, Italy and Spain provided acute and convalescent COVID-19 samples. PBMCs, B-cell-depleted T cells, or T cells were the source of the cDNA or gDNA that made up the material.

The sample consisted of peripheral blood. The sequence came from a woman aged 45-65 years with active or convalescent COVID-19. The chain links TRBV10-2 to TRBJ1-6, with D unresolved. DNA for the CDR3: TGCGCCAGCAGTTTGGCCCCCCCGGGTAACCCATCACCCCTCCACTTT. Translation gives CASSLAPPGNPSPLHF.